This T cell receptor (beta chain) was sequenced in a study of OX40 agonist ivuxolimab in advanced cancers. Measured with immunoSEQ multiplex PCR; TCRdb has only the in-frame clones, and not every one. Of 58,000 or so clones in the sample, nearly 90% are singletons; the top ten hold more than 10%. The CDR3 loop spans 14 amino acids. The germline gives CDR1 MNHEY, CDR2 SMNVEV (reference sequence). V lost 3 bases and J lost 3; bases outside the gene matches: 5. Findings of the study overall: Relative to CD4+, CD8+ T cells held more expanded clones on average.

Note on this clone: As yet, its antigen is unknown.

The TCR originated in an adult with an advanced solid tumor such as melanoma, head and neck, liver or kidney cancer. V is TRBV27 and J is TRBJ2-7; 7 bases agree with TRBD1. The sequencing used CD4+ or CD8+ T cells sorted from blood, collected in a trial of the OX40 agonist ivuxolimab. CDR3 coding DNA: TGTGCCAGCAGTTTGAACAGGGGAATCTACGAGCAGTACTTC. As protein: CASSLNRGIYEQYF.